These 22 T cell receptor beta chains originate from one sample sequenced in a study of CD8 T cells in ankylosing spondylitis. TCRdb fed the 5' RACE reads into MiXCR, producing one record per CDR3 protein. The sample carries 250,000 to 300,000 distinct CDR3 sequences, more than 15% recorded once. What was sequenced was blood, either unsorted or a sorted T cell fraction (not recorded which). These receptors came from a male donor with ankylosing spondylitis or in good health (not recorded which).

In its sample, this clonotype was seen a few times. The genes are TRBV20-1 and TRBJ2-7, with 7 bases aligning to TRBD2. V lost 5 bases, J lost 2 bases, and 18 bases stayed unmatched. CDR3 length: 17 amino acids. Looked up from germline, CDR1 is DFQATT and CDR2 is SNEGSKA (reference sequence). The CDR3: CSASTRFLGEGPYEQYF. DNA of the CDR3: TGCAGTGCTTCGACCCGCTTCTTGGGGGAGGGCCCCTACGAGCAGTACTTC.

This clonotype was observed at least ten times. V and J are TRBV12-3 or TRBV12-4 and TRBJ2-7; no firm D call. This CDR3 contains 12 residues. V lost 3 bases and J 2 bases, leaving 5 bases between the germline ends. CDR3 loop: CASSFWAYEQYF. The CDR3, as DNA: TGTGCCAGCAGTTTTTGGGCCTACGAGCAGTACTTC.

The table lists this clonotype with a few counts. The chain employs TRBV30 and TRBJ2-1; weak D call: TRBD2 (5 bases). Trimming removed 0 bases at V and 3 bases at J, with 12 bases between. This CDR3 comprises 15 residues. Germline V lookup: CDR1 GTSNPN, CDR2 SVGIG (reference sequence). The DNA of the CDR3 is TGTGCCTGGAGTGTTCTCGGGGATGTCTACAATGAGCAGTTCTTC. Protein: CAWSVLGDVYNEQFF.

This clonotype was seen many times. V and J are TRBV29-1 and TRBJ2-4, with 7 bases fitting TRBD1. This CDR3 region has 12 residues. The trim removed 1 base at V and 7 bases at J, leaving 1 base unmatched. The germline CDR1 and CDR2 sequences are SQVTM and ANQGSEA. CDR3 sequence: CSVEGQGNIQYF. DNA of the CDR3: TGCAGCGTTGAAGGACAGGGTAACATTCAGTACTTC.

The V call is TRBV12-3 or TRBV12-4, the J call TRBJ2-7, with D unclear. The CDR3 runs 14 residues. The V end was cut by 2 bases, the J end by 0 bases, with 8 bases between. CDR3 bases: TGTGCCAGCAGTTTAAAACTGCTCTCCTACGAGCAGTACTTC. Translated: CASSLKLLSYEQYF.

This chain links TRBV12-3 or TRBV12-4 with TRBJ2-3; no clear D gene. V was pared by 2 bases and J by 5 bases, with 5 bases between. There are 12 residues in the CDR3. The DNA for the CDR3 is TGTGCCAGCAGTTTACTGATAGATACGCAGTATTTT. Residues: CASSLLIDTQYF.

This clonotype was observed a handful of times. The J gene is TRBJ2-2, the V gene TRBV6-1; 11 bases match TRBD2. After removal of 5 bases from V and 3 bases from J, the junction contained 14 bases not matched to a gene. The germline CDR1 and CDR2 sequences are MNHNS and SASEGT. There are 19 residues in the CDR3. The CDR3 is CASSPTSGNWMLDTGELFF. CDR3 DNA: TGTGCCAGCAGTCCGACTAGCGGGAACTGGATGTTAGACACCGGGGAGCTGTTTTTT.

The CDR3 sequence is CASSLGTSDYTDTQYF. The CDR3 region has the DNA TGTGCCAGCAGCCTGGGGACTAGCGATTACACAGATACGCAGTATTTT. The V gene is TRBV7-9, the J gene TRBJ2-3, with TRBD2 identical over 10 bases. CDR1 is SEHNR and CDR2 is FQNEAQ in the germline V gene (reference sequence). The V and J ends lost 5 bases and 2 bases, in that order; junction bases with no gene match: 7. This CDR3 is built from 16 residues. The whole variable domain, filled in from reference TRBV7-9 and TRBJ2-3, reads DTGVSQNPRHKITKRGQNVTFRCDPISEHNRLYWYRQTLGQGPEFLTYFQNEAQLEKSRLLSDRFSAERPKGSFSTLEIQRTEQGDSAMYLCASSLGTSDYTDTQYFGPGTRLTVL.

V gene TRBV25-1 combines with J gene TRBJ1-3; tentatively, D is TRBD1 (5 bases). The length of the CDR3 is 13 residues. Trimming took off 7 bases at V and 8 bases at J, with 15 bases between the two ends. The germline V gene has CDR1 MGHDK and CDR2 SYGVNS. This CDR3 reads CASNGHLVDTIYF. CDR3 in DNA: TGTGCCAGCAACGGACACCTTGTGGACACCATATATTTT.

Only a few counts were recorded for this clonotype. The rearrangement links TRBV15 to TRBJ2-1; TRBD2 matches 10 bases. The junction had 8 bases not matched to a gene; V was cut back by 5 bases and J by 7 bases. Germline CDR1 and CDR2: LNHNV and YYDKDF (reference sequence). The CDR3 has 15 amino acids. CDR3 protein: CATSEGVAGGNEQFF. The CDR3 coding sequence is TGTGCCACCAGCGAAGGGGTAGCGGGAGGTAATGAGCAGTTCTTC.

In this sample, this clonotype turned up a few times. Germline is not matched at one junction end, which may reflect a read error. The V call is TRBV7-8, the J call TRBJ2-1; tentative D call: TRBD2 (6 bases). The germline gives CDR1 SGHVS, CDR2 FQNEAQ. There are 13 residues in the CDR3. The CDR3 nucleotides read TGTGCCAGCAGCCTAGCGCCTAAAAATGAGCAGTTCTTC. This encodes CASSLAPKNEQFF.

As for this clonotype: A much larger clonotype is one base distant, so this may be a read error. The CDR3 coding sequence is TGCAGTCCTAGAGGAGGGCGGGAGACGTTAGCCAAAAACATTCAGTACTTC. As protein: CSPRGGRETLAKNIQYF. The V gene is TRBV20-1, the J gene TRBJ2-4; 7 bases align to TRBD2. Germline values: CDR1 DFQATT, CDR2 SNEGSKA (reference sequence). The length of the CDR3 is 17 residues.

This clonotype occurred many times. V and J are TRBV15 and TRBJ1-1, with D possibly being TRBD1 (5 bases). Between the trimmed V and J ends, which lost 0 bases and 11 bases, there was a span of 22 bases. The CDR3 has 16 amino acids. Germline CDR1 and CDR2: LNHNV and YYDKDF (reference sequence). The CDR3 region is CATSRDLTRVAMDAFF. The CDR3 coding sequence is TGTGCCACCAGCAGAGATCTTACCAGGGTGGCCATGGATGCTTTCTTT.

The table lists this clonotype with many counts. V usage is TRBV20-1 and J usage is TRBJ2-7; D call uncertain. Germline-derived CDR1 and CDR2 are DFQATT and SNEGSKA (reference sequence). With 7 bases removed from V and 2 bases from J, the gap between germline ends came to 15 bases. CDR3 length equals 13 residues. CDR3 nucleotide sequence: TGCAGTGTAGGTCCTGCGGCCCCCTACGAGCAGTACTTC. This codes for CSVGPAAPYEQYF.

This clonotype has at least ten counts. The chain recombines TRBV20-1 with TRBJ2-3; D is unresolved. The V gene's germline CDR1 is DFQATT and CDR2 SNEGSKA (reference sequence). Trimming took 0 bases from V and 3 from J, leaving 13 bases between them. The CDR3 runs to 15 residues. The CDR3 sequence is CSARELMGRTDTQYF. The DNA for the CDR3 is TGCAGTGCTAGAGAACTTATGGGTAGGACAGATACGCAGTATTTT.

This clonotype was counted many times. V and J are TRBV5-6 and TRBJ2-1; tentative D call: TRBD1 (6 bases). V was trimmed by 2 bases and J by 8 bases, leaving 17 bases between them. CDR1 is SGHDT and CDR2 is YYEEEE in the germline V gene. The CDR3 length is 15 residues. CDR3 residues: CASSFRSSGGDEQFF. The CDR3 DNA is TGTGCCAGCAGCTTCAGGTCTAGTGGGGGCGATGAGCAGTTCTTC.

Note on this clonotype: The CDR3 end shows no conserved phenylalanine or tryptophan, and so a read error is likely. CDR3 sequence reads: CASSPPGGPGYNEQFL. The CDR3 region has the DNA TGTGCCAGCTCACCACCGGGAGGGCCGGGTTACAATGAGCAGTTCCTC. This chain joins TRBV18 and TRBJ2-1, with TRBD2 identical over 7 bases. Germline V lookup: CDR1 KGHSH, CDR2 LQKENI. This CDR3 spans 16 amino acids. J gave up 4 bases and V 0 bases, and 6 bases lay outside the gene matches.

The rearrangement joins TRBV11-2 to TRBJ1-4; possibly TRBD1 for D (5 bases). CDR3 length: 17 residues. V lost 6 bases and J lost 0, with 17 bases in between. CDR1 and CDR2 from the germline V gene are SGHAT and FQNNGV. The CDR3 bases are TGTGCCAGCAGGTCGACCGGGACCTCTGCAACTAATGAAAAACTGTTTTTT. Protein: CASRSTGTSATNEKLFF.

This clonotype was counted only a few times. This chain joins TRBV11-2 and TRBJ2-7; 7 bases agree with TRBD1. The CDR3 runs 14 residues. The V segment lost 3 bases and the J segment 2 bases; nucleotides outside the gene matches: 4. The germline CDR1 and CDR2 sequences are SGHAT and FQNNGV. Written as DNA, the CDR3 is TGTGCCAGCAGCTTCGGGACAGACACCTACGAGCAGTACTTC. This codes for CASSFGTDTYEQYF. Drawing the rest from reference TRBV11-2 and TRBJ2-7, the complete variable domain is EAGVAQSPRYKIIEKRQSVAFWCNPISGHATLYWYQQILGQGPKLLIQFQNNGVVDDSQLPKDRFSAERLKGVDSTLKIQPAKLEDSAVYLCASSFGTDTYEQYFGPGTRLTVT.

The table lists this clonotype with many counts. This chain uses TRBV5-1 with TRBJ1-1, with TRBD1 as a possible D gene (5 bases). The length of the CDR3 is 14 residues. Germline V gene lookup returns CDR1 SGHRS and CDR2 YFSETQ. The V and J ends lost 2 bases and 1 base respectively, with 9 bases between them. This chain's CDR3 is CASSLQAENTEAFF. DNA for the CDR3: TGCGCCAGCAGCTTACAGGCTGAGAACACTGAAGCTTTCTTT.

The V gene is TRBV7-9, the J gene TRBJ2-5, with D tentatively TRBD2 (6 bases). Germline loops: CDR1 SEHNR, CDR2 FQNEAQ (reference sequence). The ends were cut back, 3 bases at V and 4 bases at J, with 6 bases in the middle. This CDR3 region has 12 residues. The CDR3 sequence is CASSFGGETQYF. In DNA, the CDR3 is TGTGCCAGCAGCTTCGGGGGAGAGACCCAGTACTTC. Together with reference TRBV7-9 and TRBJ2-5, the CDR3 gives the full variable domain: DTGVSQNPRHKITKRGQNVTFRCDPISEHNRLYWYRQTLGQGPEFLTYFQNEAQLEKSRLLSDRFSAERPKGSFSTLEIQRTEQGDSAMYLCASSFGGETQYFGPGTRLLVL.

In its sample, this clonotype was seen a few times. The CDR3 sequence is CASSSGQPTDTQYF. The CDR3 nucleotides are TGTGCCAGCAGTTCAGGACAGCCCACAGATACGCAGTATTTT. The V call is TRBV12-3 or TRBV12-4, the J call TRBJ2-3; D is possibly TRBD1 (6 bases). V was cut by 4 bases and J by 2 bases, with 10 bases left in between. This CDR3 comprises 14 residues.